The T cell receptor (beta chain) under discussion was sequenced for a study of cytomegalovirus exposure and HLA in healthy donors. Study-level information: Within the Caucasian-associated ancestry cluster were 65% to 85% of the approximately 370 genotyped donors.

Trimming at V came to 3 bases and at J to 5 bases, leaving 10 bases not matched to a gene. The germline V gene has CDR1 SGHTA and CDR2 FQGNSA. The CDR3 is made up of 16 amino acids. 13 Jbeta primers and 60 Vbeta primers were used for the PCR. The data were produced by immunoSEQ multiplex PCR, yet TCRdb's version contains in-frame clones alone and is incomplete. The sample lists under 85,000 clones, around 80% occurring once. General study findings and limits: Later analysis identified several of the most significant clusters that appeared linked to common viral pathogens.

Points on this clone: Its antigen is undetermined.

The sample taken for sequencing was PBMCs. The TCR originated in a woman aged 25 to 45 in good health and CMV-seronegative. This chain connects TRBV7-2 to TRBJ1-5, with TRBD1 matching 7 bases. In DNA, the CDR3 is TGTGCCAGCAGCTTTCACCCGGGACAGCCCCATCAGCCCCAGCATTTT. It encodes CASSFHPGQPHQPQHF. Full variable domain (remainder filled in from reference TRBV7-2 and TRBJ1-5): GAGVSQSPSNKVTEKGKDVELRCDPISGHTALYWYRQSLGQGLEFLIYFQGNSAPDKSGLPSDRFSAERTGGSVSTLTIQRTQQEDSAVYLCASSFHPGQPHQPQHFGDGTRLSIL.